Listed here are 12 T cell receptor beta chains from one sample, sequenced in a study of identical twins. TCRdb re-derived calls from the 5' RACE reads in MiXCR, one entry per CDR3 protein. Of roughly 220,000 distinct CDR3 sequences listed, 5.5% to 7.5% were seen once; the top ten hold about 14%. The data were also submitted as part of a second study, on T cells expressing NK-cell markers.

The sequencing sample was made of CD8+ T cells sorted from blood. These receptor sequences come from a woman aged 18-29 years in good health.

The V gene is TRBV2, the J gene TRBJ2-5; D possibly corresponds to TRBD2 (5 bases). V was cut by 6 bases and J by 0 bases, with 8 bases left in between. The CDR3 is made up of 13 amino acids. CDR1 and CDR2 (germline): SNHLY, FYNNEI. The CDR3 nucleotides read TGTGCCAGCAGACTAGAGTACCAAGAGACCCAGTACTTC. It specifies CASRLEYQETQYF.

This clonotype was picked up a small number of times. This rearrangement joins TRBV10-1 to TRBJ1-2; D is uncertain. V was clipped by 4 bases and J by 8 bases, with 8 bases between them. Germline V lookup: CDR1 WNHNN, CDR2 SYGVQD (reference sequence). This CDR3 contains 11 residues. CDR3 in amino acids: CASSGGWGYTF. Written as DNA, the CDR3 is TGCGCCAGCAGTGGTGGATGGGGCTACACCTTC.

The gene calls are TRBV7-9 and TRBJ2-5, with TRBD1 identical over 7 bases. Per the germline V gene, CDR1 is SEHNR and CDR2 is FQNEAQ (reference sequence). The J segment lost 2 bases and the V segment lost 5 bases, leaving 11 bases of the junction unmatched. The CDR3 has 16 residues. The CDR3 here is CASSPAGTVDQETQYF. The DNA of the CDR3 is TGTGCCAGCAGCCCGGCCGGGACAGTGGATCAAGAGACCCAGTACTTC.

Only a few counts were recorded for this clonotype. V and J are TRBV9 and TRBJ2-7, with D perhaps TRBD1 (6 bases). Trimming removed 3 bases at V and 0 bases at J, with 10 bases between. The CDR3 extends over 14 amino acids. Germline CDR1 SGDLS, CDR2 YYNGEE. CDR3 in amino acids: CASSGGHRSYEQYF. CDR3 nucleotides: TGTGCCAGCAGCGGGGGACACCGCTCCTACGAGCAGTACTTC. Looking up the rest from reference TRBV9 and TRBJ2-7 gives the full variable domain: DSGVTQTPKHLITATGQRVTLRCSPRSGDLSVYWYQQSLDQGLQFLIQYYNGEERAKGNILERFSAQQFPDLHSELNLSSLELGDSALYFCASSGGHRSYEQYFGPGTRLTVT.

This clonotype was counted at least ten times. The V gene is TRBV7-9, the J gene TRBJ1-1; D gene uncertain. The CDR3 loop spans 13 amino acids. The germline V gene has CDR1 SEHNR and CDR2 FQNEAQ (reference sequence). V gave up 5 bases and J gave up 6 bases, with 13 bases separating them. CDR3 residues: CASSTHINAEAFF. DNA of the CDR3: TGTGCCAGCAGCACCCATATAAACGCTGAAGCTTTCTTT.

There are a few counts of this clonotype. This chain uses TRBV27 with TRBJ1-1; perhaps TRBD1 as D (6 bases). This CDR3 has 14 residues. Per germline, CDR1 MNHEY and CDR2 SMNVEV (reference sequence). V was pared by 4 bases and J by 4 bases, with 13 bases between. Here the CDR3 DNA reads TGTGCCAGCAGTTCCTTTGGGGACACCACTGAAGCTTTCTTT. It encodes CASSSFGDTTEAFF.

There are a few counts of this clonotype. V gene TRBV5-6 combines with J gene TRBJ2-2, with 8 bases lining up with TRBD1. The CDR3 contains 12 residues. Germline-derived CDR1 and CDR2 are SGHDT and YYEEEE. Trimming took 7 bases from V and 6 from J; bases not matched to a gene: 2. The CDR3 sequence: CASGQGSGELFF. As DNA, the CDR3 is TGTGCCAGCGGACAGGGTTCCGGGGAGCTGTTTTTT. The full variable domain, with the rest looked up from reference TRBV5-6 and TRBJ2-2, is DAGVTQSPTHLIKTRGQQVTLRCSPKSGHDTVSWYQQALGQGPQFIFQYYEEEERQRGNFPDRFSGHQFPNYSSELNVNALLLGDSALYLCASGQGSGELFFGEGSRLTVL.

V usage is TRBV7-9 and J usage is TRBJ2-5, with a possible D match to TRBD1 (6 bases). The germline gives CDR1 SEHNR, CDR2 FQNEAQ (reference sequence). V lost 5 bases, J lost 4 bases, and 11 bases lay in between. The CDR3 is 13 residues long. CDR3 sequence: CASSNRDAETQYF. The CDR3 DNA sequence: TGTGCCAGCAGCAACAGGGACGCAGAGACCCAGTACTTC.

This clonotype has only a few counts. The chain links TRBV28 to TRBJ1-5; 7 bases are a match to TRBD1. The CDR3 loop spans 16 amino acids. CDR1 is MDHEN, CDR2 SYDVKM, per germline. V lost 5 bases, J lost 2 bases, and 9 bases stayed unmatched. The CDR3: CASSRTGNGGNQPQHF. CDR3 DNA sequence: TGTGCCAGCAGTCGGACAGGCAATGGGGGCAATCAGCCCCAGCATTTT.

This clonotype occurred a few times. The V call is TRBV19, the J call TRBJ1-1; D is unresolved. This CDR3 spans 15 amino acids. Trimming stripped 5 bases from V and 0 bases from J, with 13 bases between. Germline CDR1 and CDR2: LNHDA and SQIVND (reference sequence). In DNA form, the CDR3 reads TGTGCCAGTAGTTTAAGCAGGAGATTGAACACTGAAGCTTTCTTT. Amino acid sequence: CASSLSRRLNTEAFF.

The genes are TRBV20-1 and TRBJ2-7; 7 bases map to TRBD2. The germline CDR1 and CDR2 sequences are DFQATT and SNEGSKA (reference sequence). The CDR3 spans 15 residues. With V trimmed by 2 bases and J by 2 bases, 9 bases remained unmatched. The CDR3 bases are TGCAGTGCTAGACCCCGGGGAGGGAGCGCCTACGAGCAGTACTTC. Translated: CSARPRGGSAYEQYF.

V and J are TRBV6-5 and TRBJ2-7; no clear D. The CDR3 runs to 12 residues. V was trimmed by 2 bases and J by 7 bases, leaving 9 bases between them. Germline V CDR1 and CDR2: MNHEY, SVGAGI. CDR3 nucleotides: TGTGCCAGCAGTTACGGAGTTGGAGAGCAGTACTTC. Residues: CASSYGVGEQYF.